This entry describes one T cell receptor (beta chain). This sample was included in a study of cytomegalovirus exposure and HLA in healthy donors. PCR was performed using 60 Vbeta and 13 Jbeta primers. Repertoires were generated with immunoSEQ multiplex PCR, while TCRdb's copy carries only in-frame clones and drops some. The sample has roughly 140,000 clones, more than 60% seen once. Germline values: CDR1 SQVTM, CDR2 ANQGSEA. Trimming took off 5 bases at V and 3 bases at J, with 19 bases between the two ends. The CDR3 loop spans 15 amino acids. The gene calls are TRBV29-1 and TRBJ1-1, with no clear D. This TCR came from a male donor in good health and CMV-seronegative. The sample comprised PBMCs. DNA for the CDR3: TGCAGCGTTCGAAACCGGGCGAGGAGGGACACTGAAGCTTTCTTT. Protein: CSVRNRARRDTEAFF.